This T cell receptor beta chain was recorded in a study of CDR3 diversity in severe acne (dated by TCRdb to about 2019). Preparation of the library involved PCR. These reads were obtained on an Illumina HiSeq 2000. TCRdb's own reprocessing of the public reads used fastp at Q25 and MiXCR and kept productive beta chains. Every CDR3 protein is listed once, alongside the most common genes and DNA of its rows. The sample table records around 83,000 distinct CDR3 sequences; 45% to 55% of these occur just once. About 9.9% of the sample lies in the top ten. The germline V gene gives CDR1 as MRHNA and CDR2 as SNTAGT. Spanning cysteine to phenylalanine, the CDR3 consists of 15 amino acids. Only CDR3 DNA is held: 45 bases, read in frame from base 1. Turning to this clonotype: This clone's antigen is unknown. A junction end diverges from the germline sequence, so it may reflect a read error.

The specimen was blood. The sequence links TRBV6-4 to TRBJ2-1, with 11 middle bases fitting TRBD2. The source of this sequence is a male donor with severe acne vulgaris. The DNA sequence is TGTGGCAGCAGTGACTCTAGCGGGGGGTACAATGAGCAGTTCTTC. Translated, it gives CGSSDSSGGYNEQFF.